The 30 T cell receptor beta chains below were found in one sample sequenced in a study of Ad26.COV2.S vaccination and SARS-CoV-2 variants (dated by TCRdb to the early 2020s). Explained via the paper, the treatment or condition label denotes: some 20 received Ad26.COV2.S at low or high dose, single or two shots; about 5 received placebo; per-sample allocation not given. Repertoires of vaccine and placebo recipients were sequenced from samples collected on day 63 after the first injection. Libraries were constructed by the immunoSEQ multiplex PCR assay. TCRdb took this table from immuneACCESS and kept in-frame rearrangements with V and J called. Such tables lack part of the clones; where checked against another copy, unresolved V genes explain under half of the gap, and the rest is unexplained. The sample yields roughly 410,000 clones; about four fifths were counted once. Together, the top ten hold almost 7.5% of the sample.

The material was peripheral blood, obtained in a trial of Ad26.COV2.S vaccine versus placebo. These receptors were taken from a person between 18 and 60 years old who received the Ad26.COV2.S COVID-19 vaccine or a placebo.

The gene calls are TRBV28 and TRBJ2-1; TRBD2 aligns across 11 bases. Germline lookup yields CDR1 MDHEN and CDR2 SYDVKM. This CDR3 contains 14 residues. J was trimmed by 7 bases and V by 5 bases; bases with no gene match: 4. The CDR3 here is CASSPGLAVNEQFF. The DNA of the CDR3 is TGTGCCAGCAGTCCGGGACTAGCGGTTAATGAGCAGTTCTTC.

The CDR3 region is CASSQVGPGEAFF. In nucleotides, the CDR3 is TGTGCCAGCAGCCAAGTTGGTCCGGGGGAAGCTTTCTTT. The genes are TRBV3-1 (or the pseudogene TRBV3-2) and TRBJ1-1; D remains unclear. Germline V gene lookup returns CDR1 LGHDT and CDR2 YNNKEL (reference sequence). The CDR3 is made up of 13 amino acids. Trimming cost V 1 base and J 8 bases, with 11 bases left between them.

This clone is a singleton in its sample. The gene calls are TRBV9 and TRBJ2-3; a possible D gene is TRBD1 (6 bases). Per germline, CDR1 SGDLS and CDR2 YYNGEE. This CDR3 has 14 residues. The V end lost 0 bases, the J end lost 3 bases, and 8 bases lay between the germline ends. This CDR3 is CASSVVQGTDTQYF. CDR3 nucleotide sequence: TGTGCCAGCAGCGTAGTCCAGGGGACAGATACGCAGTATTTT.

This chain connects TRBV5-5 to TRBJ1-2; 7 bases agree with TRBD1. V shed 4 bases and J 5 bases; nucleotides not matched to a gene: 5. Germline V gene lookup returns CDR1 SGHKS and CDR2 YYEKEE (reference sequence). The CDR3 contains 13 residues. The CDR3 DNA sequence: TGTGCCAGCAGCCCTGACAGGGAATATGGCTACACCTTC. This codes for CASSPDREYGYTF.

The chain has TRBV4-3 and TRBJ1-1; D gene ambiguous. Germline V CDR1 and CDR2: LGHNA, YSLEER. This CDR3 region has 16 residues. Deletions cut 0 bases from V and 5 bases from J, with 16 bases between. The CDR3, as DNA: TGCGCCAGCAGCCAAGATCTTGGCTGGGAGGGTACTGAAGCTTTCTTT. Translation gives CASSQDLGWEGTEAFF.

This clone showed up just a few times. The chain combines TRBV5-6 with TRBJ1-4; D is unresolved. This CDR3 is 15 amino acids long. The germline gives CDR1 SGHDT, CDR2 YYEEEE. V lost 2 bases and J 4 bases, leaving 12 bases between the germline ends. CDR3 residues: CASSFGPGNNEKLFF. The CDR3 DNA reads as TGTGCCAGCAGCTTCGGACCGGGGAATAATGAAAAACTGTTTTTT.

The gene calls are TRBV6-2 or TRBV6-3 and TRBJ1-4; D possibly corresponds to TRBD1 (5 bases). The ends were cut back, 2 bases at V and 6 bases at J, with 7 bases in the middle. CDR1 MNHEY and CDR2 SVGEGT come from the germline V gene. This CDR3 has 13 residues. CDR3 residues: CASSYDRDEKLFF. The CDR3 DNA reads as TGTGCCAGCAGTTACGACAGAGATGAAAAACTGTTTTTT.

CDR3 region: CASSPLGGAYEQYF. The CDR3 nucleotides read TGTGCCAGCAGCCCTCTTGGGGGGGCGTACGAGCAGTACTTC. The J gene is TRBJ2-7, the V gene TRBV5-5, with D perhaps matching TRBD2 (7 bases). Germline loops: CDR1 SGHKS, CDR2 YYEKEE (reference sequence). The CDR3 loop spans 14 amino acids. V lost 4 bases, J lost 4 bases, and 15 bases lay in between.

The chain couples TRBV6-1 to TRBJ1-2; the D gene is possibly TRBD1 (6 bases). Deletions cut 2 bases from V and 6 bases from J, with 10 bases between. Germline CDR1 MNHNS, CDR2 SASEGT. The CDR3 covers 13 residues. CDR3 sequence (DNA): TGTGCCAGCAGTGAAAGTGAGGGGGATGGCTACACCTTC. Translated, it gives CASSESEGDGYTF.

The rearrangement links TRBV18 to TRBJ2-3; the D is unclear. The germline gives CDR1 KGHSH, CDR2 LQKENI. V gave up 1 base and J gave up 10 bases, with 15 bases separating them. The CDR3 contains 14 residues. In DNA, the CDR3 is TGTGCCAGCTCACCACAGGGAATAGCTCAAGCGCAGTATTTT. Protein sequence: CASSPQGIAQAQYF.

V gene TRBV4-3 combines with J gene TRBJ1-1, with D unresolved. V was clipped by 2 bases and J by 0 bases, with 7 bases between them. CDR1 LGHNA and CDR2 YSLEER come from the germline V gene. This CDR3 is 14 amino acids long. CDR3 DNA sequence: TGCGCCAGCAGCCAAAACCGGCTGAACACTGAAGCTTTCTTT. Its protein product is CASSQNRLNTEAFF.

As concerns this clone: This sample also contains other DNA sequences that code for the same CDR3. The V gene is TRBV7-3, the J gene TRBJ2-1; D might be TRBD1 (6 bases). The CDR3 loop spans 12 amino acids. V was pared by 5 bases and J by 9 bases, with 11 bases between. Germline V gene lookup returns CDR1 SGHTA and CDR2 FQGTGA. CDR3 sequence reads: CASSTRGGEQFF. In DNA form, the CDR3 reads TGTGCCAGCAGCACACGAGGGGGTGAGCAGTTCTTC.

The chain has TRBV5-4 and TRBJ2-4; D unclear. The CDR3 spans 14 residues. Germline V CDR1 and CDR2: SGHNT, YYREEE (reference sequence). Trimming removed 4 bases at V and 2 bases at J, with 10 bases between. The DNA of the CDR3 is TGTGCCAGCAGCCCTACGGGCCCCAAAAACATTCAGTACTTC. Translation gives CASSPTGPKNIQYF.

V gene TRBV6-1 combines with J gene TRBJ2-7; TRBD1 aligns across 7 bases. The CDR3 is 14 residues long. With 1 base clipped from V and 3 bases from J, the junction kept 3 bases outside the gene matches. Germline V gives CDR1 MNHNS, CDR2 SASEGT. The CDR3 is CASSEDWTGYEQYF. The CDR3 coding sequence is TGTGCCAGCAGTGAAGATTGGACAGGCTACGAGCAGTACTTC.

This clone was observed a single time. The gene calls are TRBV7-8 and TRBJ1-1; D is perhaps TRBD1 (5 bases). The V end was cut by 10 bases, the J end by 0 bases, with 15 bases between. The germline V gene encodes CDR1 SGHVS and CDR2 FQNEAQ. The CDR3 runs to 14 residues. CDR3: CATFLETVNTEAFF. DNA of the CDR3: TGTGCCACCTTCCTGGAGACAGTGAACACTGAAGCTTTCTTT.

The chain is built from TRBV6-2 or TRBV6-3 and TRBJ2-1; the D is unclear. From germline, CDR1 is MNHEY and CDR2 SVGEGT. The V end lost 2 bases, the J end lost 4 bases, and 6 bases lay between the germline ends. This CDR3 has 13 amino acids. The CDR3 DNA reads TGTGCCAGCAGTTACGGGGAATACAATGAGCAGTTCTTC. Its translation is CASSYGEYNEQFF.

The J gene is TRBJ1-2, the V gene TRBV9; 8 nucleotides match TRBD1. Germline-derived CDR1 and CDR2 are SGDLS and YYNGEE. The CDR3 has 15 residues. V shed 0 bases, J shed 5 bases, and the junction held 6 bases outside the gene matches. In DNA, the CDR3 is TGTGCCAGCAGCGTAGGGGTTACAGGGGGGTATGGCTACACCTTC. This gives the protein CASSVGVTGGYGYTF.

V usage is TRBV6-5 and J usage is TRBJ1-2, with a weak D call TRBD1 (6 bases). The CDR3 is made up of 13 amino acids. Germline V gene sequence: CDR1 MNHEY, CDR2 SVGAGI. V was trimmed by 2 bases and J by 8 bases, leaving 12 bases between them. In nucleotides, the CDR3 is TGTGCCAGCAGTTACGAACAGGGCAGGGGCTACACCTTC. Amino acids: CASSYEQGRGYTF.

V usage is TRBV27 and J usage is TRBJ2-1, with D tentatively TRBD2 (6 bases). The germline CDR1 and CDR2 sequences are MNHEY and SMNVEV (reference sequence). This CDR3 is 15 amino acids long. V was trimmed by 3 bases and J by 2 bases, leaving 11 bases between them. CDR3 loop: CASSLLPGAYNEQFF. The CDR3 DNA follows: TGTGCCAGCAGTTTGCTACCGGGGGCCTACAATGAGCAGTTCTTC.

The CDR3 DNA follows: TGTGCCAGCAGCCGACAGGGGATAGAGCGCGACGAGCAGTACTTC. It encodes CASSRQGIERDEQYF. The V gene is TRBV14, the J gene TRBJ2-7; 8 positions agree with TRBD1. The CDR3 runs to 15 residues. Trimming removed 4 bases from V and 5 bases from J; junction bases left unmatched: 10. Germline V gene sequence: CDR1 SGHDN, CDR2 FVKESK.

The gene calls are TRBV13 and TRBJ2-7; tentatively, D is TRBD1 (6 bases). Germline CDR1 reads PRHDT; CDR2 reads FYEKMQ (reference sequence). This CDR3 has 15 residues. V lost 7 bases and J 0 bases, leaving 16 bases between the germline ends. This chain's CDR3 is CASKISPGASYEQYF. CDR3 nucleotides: TGTGCCAGCAAAATCTCTCCAGGGGCCTCCTACGAGCAGTACTTC.

The rearrangement uses TRBV5-6 and TRBJ2-3, with D possibly being TRBD1 (6 bases). Per the germline V gene, CDR1 is SGHDT and CDR2 is YYEEEE. This CDR3 is built from 16 residues. V lost 5 bases, J lost 0 bases, and 16 bases lay in between. CDR3 nucleotides: TGTGCCAGCAGGATCTTCCGACAGGAGAGCACAGATACGCAGTATTTT. This encodes CASRIFRQESTDTQYF.

The rearrangement uses TRBV6-2 or TRBV6-3 and TRBJ2-7; 8 nucleotides align to TRBD2. This CDR3 contains 15 residues. Looked up from germline, CDR1 is MNHEY and CDR2 is SVGEGT. Trimming cost V 4 bases and J 0 bases; bases outside gene matches: 5. CDR3 sequence: CASSFSGAYSYEQYF. In DNA form, the CDR3 reads TGTGCCAGCAGTTTTAGCGGGGCGTACTCCTACGAGCAGTACTTC.

This rearrangement joins TRBV7-6 to TRBJ1-3; D gene ambiguous. CDR3 size: 13 residues. Germline CDR1 reads SGHVS; CDR2 reads FNYEAQ. V was trimmed by 6 bases and J by 4 bases, leaving 10 bases between them. CDR3 loop: CASREVTGNTIYF. CDR3 in DNA: TGTGCCAGCAGGGAAGTAACGGGAAACACCATATATTTT.

This chain connects TRBV11-2 to TRBJ1-2; tentative D call: TRBD1 (6 bases). CDR1 is SGHAT, CDR2 FQNNGV, per germline. CDR3 length: 14 amino acids. The germline V and J ends were trimmed by 7 bases and 8 bases, with 20 bases remaining between them. CDR3 in DNA: TGTGCCAGCACCCCACAGGGCCTCTGGGAAGGCTACACCTTC. It is translated as CASTPQGLWEGYTF.

This sequence joins TRBV5-5 and TRBJ2-2; D gene ambiguous. Trimming removed 4 bases at V and 3 bases at J, with 13 bases between. CDR1 SGHKS and CDR2 YYEKEE come from the germline V gene (reference sequence). The CDR3 sequence is 15 residues long. DNA for the CDR3: TGTGCCAGCAGCCCGGCGTTGTCCCACACCGGGGAGCTGTTTTTT. It yields the protein CASSPALSHTGELFF.

This clone turned up a few times. The chain employs TRBV7-2 and TRBJ2-7; perhaps D is TRBD1 or TRBD2 (5 bases each). The CDR3 is 13 residues long. Trimming left V 4 bases short and J 7 bases short, with 14 bases between. Germline CDR1 reads SGHTA; CDR2 reads FQGNSA. CDR3 DNA: TGTGCCAGCAGCTCGGGACCTGGAGGAGAGCAGTACTTC. It yields the protein CASSSGPGGEQYF.

This chain connects TRBV12-5 to TRBJ2-4; D is ambiguous. Germline loops: CDR1 LGHNT, CDR2 FRNRAP. V lost 5 bases and J 3 bases, leaving 17 bases between the germline ends. The length of the CDR3 is 16 residues. CDR3 sequence: CASGQSVAVDKNIQYF. CDR3 bases: TGTGCTAGTGGTCAATCGGTGGCAGTAGACAAAAACATTCAGTACTTC.

This chain connects TRBV27 to TRBJ2-1, with 14 bases aligning to TRBD2. The CDR3 totals 15 residues. Germline CDR1 reads MNHEY; CDR2 reads SMNVEV (reference sequence). V lost 5 bases to trimming and J lost 7 bases; unmatched junction nucleotides: 4. CDR3 bases: TGTGCCAGCAGTACCCGACTAGCGGGGGGGAATGAGCAGTTCTTC. This codes for CASSTRLAGGNEQFF.

The chain uses TRBV5-4 and TRBJ2-7; D remains unclear. CDR1 is SGHNT, CDR2 YYREEE, per germline (reference sequence). The V and J ends lost 3 bases and 0 bases respectively, with 16 bases between them. This CDR3 has 16 residues. The CDR3 spells CASSSSITLSSYEQYF. DNA for the CDR3: TGTGCCAGCAGCTCTTCAATCACGTTGTCCTCCTACGAGCAGTACTTC. Based on the CDR3 plus reference TRBV5-4 and TRBJ2-7, the full variable domain is ETGVTQSPTHLIKTRGQQVTLRCSSQSGHNTVSWYQQALGQGPQFIFQYYREEENGRGNFPPRFSGLQFPNYSSELNVNALELDDSALYLCASSSSITLSSYEQYFGPGTRLTVT.